This T cell receptor (beta chain) emerged from a study of blood T cell repertoires in COVID-19. This CDR3 spans 20 amino acids. V dropped 4 bases and J dropped 2 bases, with 29 bases sitting between them. From germline, CDR1 is SGDLS and CDR2 YYNGEE. Sequenced by immunoSEQ multiplex PCR; TCRdb stores in-frame clones only, minus some. Of about 26,000 clones in the sample, roughly 80% were seen once. The chain joins TRBV9 to TRBJ2-3, with a possible D match to TRBD1 (6 bases). Specimen: peripheral blood. The clonotype originates from a man aged 50 to 59 with active or convalescent COVID-19. The CDR3 DNA reads TGTGCCAGCAGCCCGAGAGGAGAGTACAGGGTTGCGGCTACCACAGATACGCAGTATTTT. Amino acids: CASSPRGEYRVAATTDTQYF.